The 8 T cell receptor beta chains below come from one sample, sequenced in a study of early T cells in non-severe SARS-CoV-2 infection. TCRdb re-derived calls from the 5' RACE reads in MiXCR, one entry per CDR3 protein. This table has about 80,000 distinct CDR3 sequences, around 12% appearing once. The source material was whole blood, sampled at baseline. Every receptor here comes from an adult who was a healthcare worker with PCR-confirmed SARS-CoV-2 infection or an uninfected control (not recorded which). The donor label of this sample is uncertain.

The CDR3 is CASSQGQSGNQPQHF. The CDR3 region has the DNA TGCGCCAGCAGCCAAGGACAGTCCGGCAATCAGCCCCAGCATTTT. V gene TRBV4-3 combines with J gene TRBJ1-5, with a tentative D call TRBD1 (5 bases). The CDR3 has 15 amino acids. The germline V gene has CDR1 LGHNA and CDR2 YSLEER. The ends were cut back, 1 base at V and 2 bases at J, with 9 bases in the middle.

This clonotype was observed a few times. V gene TRBV10-3 combines with J gene TRBJ2-7; weak D call: TRBD2 (6 bases). The CDR3 runs to 14 residues. Germline CDR1 ENHRY, CDR2 SYGVKD. Deletions cut 6 bases from V and 2 bases from J, with 14 bases between. CDR3 coding DNA: TGTGCCATCAGCGAGGGACGGGAGCCCTACGAGCAGTACTTC. Protein product: CAISEGREPYEQYF.

The table lists this clonotype with a few counts. The rearrangement links TRBV5-1 to TRBJ2-6; 7 bases are shared with TRBD2. The CDR3 has 18 residues. Germline V gene data show CDR1 as SGHRS and CDR2 as YFSETQ. The V gene end was trimmed by 2 bases and the J gene end by 2 bases; junction bases not matched to a gene: 10. For the CDR3, the DNA is TGCGCCAGCAGCTTCGAGGGAGGGCCGTGGGCTGGGGCCAACGTCCTGACTTTC. Its protein is CASSFEGGPWAGANVLTF. Full variable domain (outside the CDR3, taken from reference TRBV5-1 and TRBJ2-6): KAGVTQTPRYLIKTRGQQVTLSCSPISGHRSVSWYQQTPGQGLQFLFEYFSETQRNKGNFPGRFSGRQFSNSRSEMNVSTLELGDSALYLCASSFEGGPWAGANVLTFGAGSRLTVL.

As concerns this clonotype: Being one base from a much bigger clone, this may be a read error. Without the conserved terminal phenylalanine or tryptophan, this CDR3 likely stems from a read error. This chain uses TRBV7-6 with TRBJ2-3; D is possibly TRBD1 or TRBD2 (5 bases each). Germline V gene lookup returns CDR1 SGHVS and CDR2 FNYEAQ. This CDR3 has 14 residues. V lost 0 bases and J lost 6, with 10 bases in between. CDR3 DNA: TGTGCCAGCAGCTTAGCGGTCGGGACGGATACGCAGTATATT. Residues: CASSLAVGTDTQYI.

The J gene is TRBJ2-1, the V gene TRBV7-2, with D possibly matching TRBD2 (5 bases). Germline CDR1 reads SGHTA; CDR2 reads FQGNSA. V lost 6 bases to trimming and J lost 9 bases, with 24 bases between them. The CDR3 loop spans 16 amino acids. The CDR3: CASSSRAGTSLREQFF. The CDR3 nucleotides read TGTGCCAGCAGTTCTCGGGCGGGCACAAGTTTGCGTGAGCAGTTCTTC.

V is TRBV3-2 and J is TRBJ1-1; TRBD1, the table's D call, was not compared with the DNA. TRBV3-2 is a pseudogene segment. This CDR3 comprises 13 residues. CDR3: CASSQVGQGEAFF. The DNA for the CDR3 is TGTGCCAGCAGCCAAGTGGGACAGGGTGAAGCTTTCTTT.

This clonotype showed up many times. The chain is built from TRBV5-5 and TRBJ1-5; 9 bases line up with TRBD1. The length of the CDR3 is 13 residues. The ends lost 0 bases at V and 11 bases at J; junction bases unmatched: 3. CDR1 SGHKS and CDR2 YYEKEE come from the germline V gene (reference sequence). In DNA form, the CDR3 reads TGTGCCAGCAGCTTGGCGGGACAGGGTTCCCAGCATTTT. Residues: CASSLAGQGSQHF.

This clonotype showed up just a few times. In DNA, the CDR3 is TGTGCCAGCAGCTCCCCAATACCTCTAGCGGGAGCGGCAGATACGCAGTATTTT. This gives the protein CASSSPIPLAGAADTQYF. The V call is TRBV7-2, the J call TRBJ2-3, with 10 bases identical to TRBD2. V gave up 4 bases and J gave up 4 bases; unmatched junction bases: 14. The CDR3 totals 18 residues. CDR1 and CDR2 from the germline V gene are SGHTA and FQGNSA.